This T cell receptor (beta chain) was captured by sequencing in a study of shared clonotypes between healthy human individuals. Genomic DNA belonging to each subset was distributed in equal measure over several immunoSEQ plates. The data were produced by immunoSEQ multiplex PCR, yet TCRdb's version contains in-frame clones alone and is incomplete. The sample includes a few million clones, roughly 92% of them seen just once. In regard to this clone: The antigen is undetermined.

Notes on the study in general: Sharing across four donors was seen in around 5.1% of naive CD4 clonotypes. Generation of non-shared clonotypes was less probable than generation of clonotypes shared by all four donors.

The source of this sequence is a man aged 18-30 years in good health. Some clones in this sample may be carry-over from other donors' samples. Sequenced input: naive CD4+ T cells from PBMCs. Subset in this sample: CD45RA+ positively selected.

The CDR3 sequence is CASREPRAATYEQYF. The CDR3 DNA is TGTGCCAGCAGGGAGCCCAGGGCCGCAACCTACGAGCAGTACTTC. V usage is TRBV6-1 and J usage is TRBJ2-7, with D perhaps TRBD1 (5 bases). CDR3 length: 15 residues. The V gene lost 6 bases and the J gene lost 2 bases, with 17 bases spanning the gap. CDR1 MNHNS and CDR2 SASEGT come from the germline V gene.